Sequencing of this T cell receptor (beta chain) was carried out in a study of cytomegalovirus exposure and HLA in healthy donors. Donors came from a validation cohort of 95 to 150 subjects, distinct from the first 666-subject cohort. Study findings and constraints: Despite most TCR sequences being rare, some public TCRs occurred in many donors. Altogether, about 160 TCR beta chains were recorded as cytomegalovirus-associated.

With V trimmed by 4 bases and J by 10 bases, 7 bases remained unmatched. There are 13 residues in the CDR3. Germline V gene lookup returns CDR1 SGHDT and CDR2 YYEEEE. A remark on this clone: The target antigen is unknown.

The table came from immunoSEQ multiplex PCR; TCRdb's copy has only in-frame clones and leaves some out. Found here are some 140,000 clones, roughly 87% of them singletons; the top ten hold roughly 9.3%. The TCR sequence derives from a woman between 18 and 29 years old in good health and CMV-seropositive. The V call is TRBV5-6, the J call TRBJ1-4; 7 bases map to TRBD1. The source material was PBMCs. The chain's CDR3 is CASSPGGHAKLFF. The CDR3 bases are TGTGCCAGCAGCCCAGGGGGGCATGCAAAACTGTTTTTT.